One and the same sample provided the 13 T cell receptor beta chains below, sequenced in a study of vaccination effects on CD4 cells after COVID-19. Within the ViraFEST assay, antigen-specific CD4+ T cells underwent expansion with viral peptide pools prior to sequencing. Subsequent to a culture period of nine to ten days, CD4+ T cells were isolated. All study participants received two doses of BNT162b2 or mRNA-1273 vaccine. Their recognized antigens are unknown. Profiling relied on immunoSEQ multiplex PCR, and the TCRdb table lists in-frame clones only, not all of them. The data show roughly 70,000 clones, with around three quarters seen just once and around 0.95% held by the top ten. The starting material was CD4+ T cells from PBMCs cultured with HCoV-OC43 spike peptides, obtained after COVID-19 vaccination. Subset indicated: HCoV-OC43 spike overlapping peptide pool stimulation. All receptors derive from a human donor who received a COVID-19 vaccine.

The chain combines TRBV29-1 with TRBJ1-1; 8 nucleotides match TRBD1. CDR1 SQVTM and CDR2 ANQGSEA come from the germline V gene. The CDR3 is 15 residues long. V lost 7 bases, J lost 1 base, and 11 bases stayed unmatched. CDR3 loop: CSALHRGSTNTEAFF. The DNA for the CDR3 is TGCAGCGCTCTACACAGGGGGAGTACGAACACTGAAGCTTTCTTT.

The chain combines TRBV28 with TRBJ1-1; D possibly corresponds to TRBD1 (5 bases). From germline, CDR1 is MDHEN and CDR2 SYDVKM. Deletions cut 8 bases from V and 5 bases from J, with 15 bases between. The CDR3 covers 13 residues. The CDR3 region is CASRRQMGTEAFF. The CDR3, as DNA: TGTGCCAGCCGGCGACAGATGGGGACTGAAGCTTTCTTT.

The chain couples TRBV5-5 to TRBJ2-3; 8 bases agree with TRBD1. Germline CDR1 and CDR2: SGHKS and YYEKEE (reference sequence). This CDR3 spans 17 amino acids. J lost 1 base, V lost 4 bases, and 11 bases had no gene match. The CDR3 DNA reads TGTGCCAGCAGCCGATTGGGGGACAGGATACGCACAGATACGCAGTATTTT. Translated, it gives CASSRLGDRIRTDTQYF.

The V and J genes are TRBV30 and TRBJ2-3; perhaps TRBD2 as D (7 bases). The CDR3 consists of 15 residues. Trimming stripped 2 bases from V and 4 bases from J, with 16 bases between. Per the germline V gene, CDR1 is GTSNPN and CDR2 is SVGIG (reference sequence). DNA of the CDR3: TGTGCCTGGAGTACATGGGGGGGCCGGGCAGATACGCAGTATTTT. Translated: CAWSTWGGRADTQYF.

This chain's CDR3 is CASSVDEGAGETQYF. The DNA for the CDR3 is TGTGCCAGCAGCGTAGACGAGGGGGCGGGAGAGACCCAGTACTTC. V and J are TRBV9 and TRBJ2-5; 7 bases match TRBD1. Germline CDR1 reads SGDLS; CDR2 reads YYNGEE. This CDR3 region has 15 residues. Unmatched junction bases numbered 6, after V lost 0 bases and J lost 4 bases.

The chain has TRBV7-3 and TRBJ1-2, with 10 nucleotides matching TRBD1. Germline assignment: CDR1 SGHTA and CDR2 FQGTGA. The CDR3 is 15 residues long. Trimming took 3 bases from V and 8 from J; bases not matched to a gene: 9. In nucleotides, the CDR3 is TGTGCCAGCAGCTTGTCGGGACAGGGGCTAGGGGGCTACACCTTC. Its translation: CASSLSGQGLGGYTF.

The chain combines TRBV11-1 with TRBJ1-1, with TRBD1 as a possible D gene (5 bases). The V end was cut by 2 bases, the J end by 8 bases, with 12 bases between. Germline CDR1 is SGHAT and CDR2 is FQDESV (reference sequence). The CDR3 contains 13 residues. The CDR3 bases are TGTGCCAGCAGCTTACTAAAGGGGATGGAAGCTTTCTTT. This codes for CASSLLKGMEAFF.

In this sample, this clone turned up a few times. V usage is TRBV3-1 (or the pseudogene TRBV3-2) and J usage is TRBJ1-2; tentatively, D is TRBD1 (5 bases). Germline CDR1 LGHDT, CDR2 YNNKEL (reference sequence). Between the trimmed V and J ends, which lost 5 bases and 3 bases, there was a span of 10 bases. The CDR3 spans 13 residues. The DNA of the CDR3 is TGTGCCAGCAGCGAAAGGGACCACTATGGCTACACCTTC. Residues: CASSERDHYGYTF.

J is TRBJ1-2 and V is TRBV6-4, with D possibly matching TRBD1 (6 bases). The V gene lost 2 bases and the J gene lost 7 bases, with 20 bases spanning the gap. The CDR3 has 16 residues. The V gene's germline CDR1 is MRHNA and CDR2 SNTAGT. The CDR3 bases are TGTGCCAGCAGTGACATTGTGGGGGCGGGGGGTTGTGGCTACACCTTC. Translated: CASSDIVGAGGCGYTF.

The chain employs TRBV5-1 and TRBJ1-4; D unclear. The length of the CDR3 is 15 residues. In germline, CDR1 is SGHRS, CDR2 YFSETQ. V lost 7 bases and J 0 bases, leaving 13 bases between the germline ends. CDR3 protein: CASHPGSSTNEKLFF. The CDR3 DNA is TGCGCCAGCCACCCAGGCTCCTCAACTAATGAAAAACTGTTTTTT.

This clone was observed a few times. This chain joins TRBV29-1 and TRBJ1-1, with D maybe TRBD1 (6 bases). Trimming left V 6 bases short and J 3 bases short, with 14 bases between. The CDR3 has 13 amino acids. Looked up from germline, CDR1 is SQVTM and CDR2 is ANQGSEA. The CDR3 nucleotides read TGCAGCGTCGGAGGACAGTCTCACACTGAAGCTTTCTTT. Protein sequence: CSVGGQSHTEAFF.

The chain recombines TRBV6-5 with TRBJ2-3; D is ambiguous. The germline V and J ends were trimmed by 6 bases and 7 bases, with 14 bases remaining between them. The CDR3 is 13 amino acids. Germline assignment: CDR1 MNHEY and CDR2 SVGAGI. The CDR3 protein is CASRTPIGYTQYF. The CDR3, as DNA: TGTGCCAGCAGGACCCCAATAGGATATACGCAGTATTTT.

This rearrangement joins TRBV7-3 to TRBJ2-2; 14 nucleotides align to TRBD2. J gave up 0 bases and V 5 bases, and 5 bases lay outside the gene matches. The CDR3 covers 18 residues. CDR1 and CDR2 from the germline V gene are SGHTA and FQGTGA. The CDR3, as DNA: TGTGCCAGCAGCCCAATGGGACTAGCGGGGGCGAACACCGGGGAGCTGTTTTTT. Its translation: CASSPMGLAGANTGELFF.